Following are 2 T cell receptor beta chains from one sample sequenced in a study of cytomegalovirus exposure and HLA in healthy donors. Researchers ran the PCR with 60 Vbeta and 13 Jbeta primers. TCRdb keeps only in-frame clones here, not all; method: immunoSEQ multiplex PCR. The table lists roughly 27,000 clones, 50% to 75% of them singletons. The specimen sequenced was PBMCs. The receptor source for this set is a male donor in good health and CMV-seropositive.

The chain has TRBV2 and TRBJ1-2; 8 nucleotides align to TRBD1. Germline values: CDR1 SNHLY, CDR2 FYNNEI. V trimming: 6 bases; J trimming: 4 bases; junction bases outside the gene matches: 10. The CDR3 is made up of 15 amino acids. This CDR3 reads CASRAQLGQGYGYTF. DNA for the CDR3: TGTGCCAGCAGAGCCCAACTAGGACAGGGCTATGGCTACACCTTC.

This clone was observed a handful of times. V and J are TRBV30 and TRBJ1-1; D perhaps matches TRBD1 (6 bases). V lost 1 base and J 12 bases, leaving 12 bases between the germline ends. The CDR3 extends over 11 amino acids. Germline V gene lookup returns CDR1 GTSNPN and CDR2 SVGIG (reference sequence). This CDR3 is CAWSDYRETFF. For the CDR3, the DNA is TGTGCCTGGAGTGATTACAGGGAAACTTTCTTT.